Given below is one T cell receptor (beta chain) in context. Its antigen is not known. The data belong to a study of CD8 T cells in ankylosing spondylitis. Overall study findings and caveats: Disease-linked clones were found to be CD8+ and relatively rare in peripheral blood. What seemed typical of ankylosing spondylitis blood was a TCR beta motif built from 7 or 8 highly homologous variants. Reports say disease-linked clones showed up significantly more in matched ankylosing spondylitis synovial fluid. Certain motif variants had earlier appeared in reactive arthritis synovial fluid and blood.

Making the TCR beta libraries involved quantitative 5'-RACE with molecular barcodes. Via MiXCR, TCRdb re-called the 5' RACE reads, giving one row per CDR3 protein. Seen here are 650,000 to 800,000 distinct CDR3 sequences, 19% observed once, and the top ten hold about 19%. The germline V gene has CDR1 SGHRS and CDR2 YFSETQ. V was pared by 6 bases and J by 4 bases, with 20 bases between. The CDR3 covers 15 residues. The sequenced sample was blood, either unsorted or a sorted T cell fraction (not recorded which). The clonotype was recovered from a male donor with ankylosing spondylitis. V is TRBV5-1 and J is TRBJ2-7; possibly TRBD2 for D (6 bases). In DNA form, the CDR3 reads TGCGCCAGCACCTACCTGGTGGGAGGAAATTACGAGCAGTACTTC. Translating it yields CASTYLVGGNYEQYF.